The next 15 T cell receptor beta chains were all read from a single sample in a study of OX40 agonist ivuxolimab in advanced cancers. The protocol was immunoSEQ multiplex PCR, while the TCRdb copy is restricted to in-frame clones and leaves out a portion. This table holds 45,000 to 55,000 clones, roughly 85% found once. This specimen consisted of CD4+ or CD8+ T cells sorted from blood, obtained in a trial of the OX40 agonist ivuxolimab. These receptors were collected from an adult with an advanced solid tumor such as melanoma, head and neck, liver or kidney cancer.

The V call is TRBV7-3, the J call TRBJ1-2; possible D gene TRBD1, 5 bases. V was pared by 0 bases and J by 5 bases, with 7 bases between. Germline assignment: CDR1 SGHTA and CDR2 FQGTGA. The CDR3 totals 13 residues. The CDR3 DNA is TGTGCCAGCAGCTTAACAGGGGATTATGGCTACACCTTC. Translated, it gives CASSLTGDYGYTF. The whole variable domain, filled in from reference TRBV7-3 and TRBJ1-2, reads GAGVSQTPSNKVTEKGKYVELRCDPISGHTALYWYRQSLGQGPEFLIYFQGTGAADDSGLPNDRFFAVRPEGSVSTLKIQRTERGDSAVYLCASSLTGDYGYTFGSGTRLTVV.

The chain links TRBV19 to TRBJ2-1; either TRBD1 or TRBD2 may supply D (6 bases each). The CDR3 contains 14 residues. Germline assignment: CDR1 LNHDA and CDR2 SQIVND (reference sequence). Trimming took 9 bases from V and 4 from J, leaving 16 bases between them. For the CDR3, the DNA is TGTGCCAGCACAGGGTTGGGAGGATACAATGAGCAGTTCTTC. It is translated as CASTGLGGYNEQFF.

Regarding this clone: The same CDR3 is also encoded by other DNA sequences in this sample. The chain combines TRBV5-1 with TRBJ1-3; D gene unclear. The CDR3 consists of 15 residues. With 2 bases removed from V and 0 bases from J, the gap between germline ends came to 9 bases. Per the germline V gene, CDR1 is SGHRS and CDR2 is YFSETQ. CDR3 protein: CASSFGGFSGNTIYF. CDR3 sequence (DNA): TGCGCCAGCAGCTTTGGCGGATTCTCTGGAAACACCATATATTTT.

V and J are TRBV9 and TRBJ1-1; TRBD1 might be the D (5 bases). The CDR3 length is 14 residues. In germline, CDR1 is SGDLS, CDR2 YYNGEE. The V and J ends lost 2 bases and 7 bases respectively, with 15 bases between them. The CDR3 DNA sequence: TGTGCCAGCAGCGTGGGAACGGGGGAGGGTGAAGCTTTCTTT. This gives the protein CASSVGTGEGEAFF.

V gene TRBV28 combines with J gene TRBJ1-2; a weak D match, TRBD1 (5 bases). Trimming took 4 bases from V and 5 from J, leaving 20 bases between them. Germline-derived CDR1 and CDR2 are MDHEN and SYDVKM. This CDR3 has 16 amino acids. The CDR3: CASSWTTMGVPYGYTF. The DNA for the CDR3 is TGTGCCAGCAGTTGGACCACCATGGGGGTTCCGTATGGCTACACCTTC.

This rearrangement joins TRBV18 to TRBJ2-6; 8 bases line up with TRBD2. Trimming removed 4 bases from V and 4 bases from J; junction bases left unmatched: 3. The germline gives CDR1 KGHSH, CDR2 LQKENI. The CDR3 spans 15 residues. This CDR3 is CASSLPGGGANVLTF. In DNA form, the CDR3 reads TGTGCCAGCTCACTCCCGGGAGGGGGGGCCAACGTCCTGACTTTC.

J is TRBJ2-5 and V is TRBV6-1, with D perhaps matching TRBD1 (5 bases). CDR1 and CDR2 (germline): MNHNS, SASEGT. Trimming took off 5 bases at V and 0 bases at J, with 10 bases between the two ends. The CDR3 totals 14 residues. The CDR3 is CASSKQVHQETQYF. The CDR3 DNA reads as TGTGCCAGCAGTAAACAGGTCCACCAAGAGACCCAGTACTTC.

The rearrangement links TRBV5-5 to TRBJ2-5, with 8 nucleotides matching TRBD1. V dropped 3 bases and J dropped 5; count of bases not matched to a gene: 12. The CDR3 has 16 residues. The germline V gene encodes CDR1 SGHKS and CDR2 YYEKEE (reference sequence). In DNA, the CDR3 is TGTGCCAGCAGCTCCCCCGGGCAGGGGGCAGGGGAGACCCAGTACTTC. The encoded protein is CASSSPGQGAGETQYF.

The chain is built from TRBV5-5 and TRBJ1-2; D is possibly TRBD1 (5 bases). CDR1 and CDR2 from the germline V gene are SGHKS and YYEKEE (reference sequence). This CDR3 is 17 amino acids long. V was trimmed by 1 base and J by 4 bases, leaving 20 bases between them. CDR3 in amino acids: CASSLLATGGGTYGYTF. Written as DNA, the CDR3 is TGTGCCAGCAGCTTGCTTGCGACGGGTGGGGGAACCTATGGCTACACCTTC.

The chain joins TRBV7-8 to TRBJ1-1, with 7 positions matching TRBD1. The CDR3 has 14 residues. CDR1 is SGHVS, CDR2 FQNEAQ, per germline. V lost 4 bases, J lost 0 bases, and 2 bases stayed unmatched. As DNA, the CDR3 is TGTGCCAGCAGCTGGGGACAGCTGAACACTGAAGCTTTCTTT. Protein: CASSWGQLNTEAFF.

The chain joins TRBV4-2 to TRBJ2-7; 7 bases are a match to TRBD1. The length of the CDR3 is 14 residues. The V segment lost 2 bases and the J segment 3 bases; nucleotides outside the gene matches: 4. Germline V gene lookup returns CDR1 LGHNA and CDR2 YNFKEQ. CDR3 sequence (DNA): TGTGCCAGCAGCCAAAGACAGGGTGGCTACGAGCAGTACTTC. This encodes CASSQRQGGYEQYF.

This chain joins TRBV2 and TRBJ1-3, with D perhaps TRBD1 (5 bases). Germline CDR1 reads SNHLY; CDR2 reads FYNNEI. CDR3 length equals 12 residues. V lost 6 bases and J lost 8, with 11 bases in between. CDR3 nucleotide sequence: TGTGCCAGCAGCGGGACCCAAGACACCATATATTTT. It codes for CASSGTQDTIYF. The variable domain in full, with the rest retrieved from reference TRBV2 and TRBJ1-3, is EPEVTQTPSHQVTQMGQEVILRCVPISNHLYFYWYRQILGQKVEFLVSFYNNEISEKSEIFDDQFSVERPDGSNFTLKIRSTKLEDSAMYFCASSGTQDTIYFGEGSWLTVV.

The V call is TRBV2, the J call TRBJ2-1; D remains ambiguous. CDR3 length equals 12 residues. The V end lost 4 bases, the J end lost 7 bases, and 8 bases lay between the germline ends. Germline assignment: CDR1 SNHLY and CDR2 FYNNEI. CDR3 DNA: TGTGCCAGCAGTGTAGATCTTAATGAGCAGTTCTTC. Translated: CASSVDLNEQFF.

In this sample, this clone turned up a few times. The sample carries other DNA sequences with the same CDR3. The chain combines TRBV28 with TRBJ2-2, with D possibly being TRBD2 (5 bases). Germline CDR1 and CDR2: MDHEN and SYDVKM. Trimming left V 3 bases short and J 5 bases short, with 13 bases between. The length of the CDR3 is 15 residues. CDR3 nucleotides: TGTGCCAGCAGTTTGCCAGGACTCGGGACCGGGGAGCTGTTTTTT. Translation: CASSLPGLGTGELFF.

The rearrangement uses TRBV28 and TRBJ1-1; no firm D call. CDR1 is MDHEN, CDR2 SYDVKM, per germline. The CDR3 totals 14 residues. V was shortened by 6 bases and J by 1 base, with 12 bases between the two germline ends. This chain's CDR3 is CASRHSQTNTEAFF. Written as DNA, the CDR3 is TGTGCCAGCAGACACTCTCAGACGAACACTGAAGCTTTCTTT.